The clone carrying this T cell receptor beta chain was observed many times. The antigen remains undetermined. Every sampled donor was Caucasian and healthy. The data were obtained in a study of identical twins. J lost 6 bases, V lost 2 bases, and 9 bases had no gene match. The CDR3 runs 17 residues. A universal primer site was created by template switching, with the cDNA bearing unique molecular identifiers. TCRdb analysed the 5' RACE reads with MiXCR anew, one entry per CDR3 protein. The sample lists about 280,000 distinct CDR3 sequences, around 8.8% occurring once. Overall study results and limits: Conclusions were based on cross-sectional statistical analysis, without following the same donors. Carriage of fewer insertions was seen in abundant cord blood beta clonotypes, whereas memory repertoires showed none.

This sample was also put to use in a study of yellow fever vaccine responses in identical twins.

Sequenced: memory (CD45RO+) T cells sorted from blood. The clonotype comes from a woman younger than 35 in good health. The chain is built from TRBV12-3 or TRBV12-4 and TRBJ2-7; 14 positions match TRBD2. The CDR3 region is CASSLREGLAGGSEQYF. In DNA form, the CDR3 reads TGTGCCAGCAGTTTAAGGGAAGGACTAGCGGGAGGTTCCGAGCAGTACTTC.